Below, 24 T cell receptor beta chains from the same sample are listed, as sequenced in a study of response to subunit inactivated influenza vaccine. One entry per CDR3 protein results from TCRdb running MiXCR on the RT-PCR reads. The sample carries fewer than 350,000 distinct CDR3 sequences, 21% recorded once. The specimen comprised PBMCs from blood, sampled approximately 20 months after vaccination. Receptors originate from a man between 50 and 69 years old who received an inactivated influenza vaccine.

CDR3 amino acids: CASSTPANTEAFF. CDR3 bases: TGTGCCAGCAGCACCCCGGCCAACACTGAAGCTTTCTTT. This sequence joins TRBV11-2 and TRBJ1-1; D unresolved. The germline V gene has CDR1 SGHAT and CDR2 FQNNGV. V lost 5 bases and J 2 bases, leaving 9 bases between the germline ends. CDR3 length equals 13 residues.

This clonotype was seen only a few times. V usage is TRBV7-2 and J usage is TRBJ2-2; D is possibly TRBD2 (6 bases). The CDR3 totals 17 residues. CDR1 and CDR2 from the germline V gene are SGHTA and FQGNSA. V lost 2 bases to trimming and J lost 3 bases, with 16 bases between them. The CDR3 DNA is TGTGCCAGCAGCTTACGAAAGGGGTGGGAGGACACCGGGGAGCTGTTTTTT. Its translation: CASSLRKGWEDTGELFF.

This clonotype was seen at least ten times. J is TRBJ2-1 and V is TRBV6-2 or TRBV6-3; TRBD2 agrees at 9 bases. The CDR3 extends over 14 amino acids. Looked up from germline, CDR1 is MNHEY and CDR2 is SVGEGT. Unmatched junction bases numbered 8, after V lost 6 bases and J lost 8 bases. CDR3 region: CASRIAGEGHEQFF. The CDR3 DNA reads TGTGCCAGCAGGATAGCGGGAGAAGGGCATGAGCAGTTCTTC.

This chain uses TRBV4-3 with TRBJ2-1; the D call may be TRBD1 or TRBD2 (5 bases each). Germline CDR1 is LGHNA and CDR2 is YSLEER. V dropped 0 bases and J dropped 2 bases, with 8 bases sitting between them. The CDR3 has 15 amino acids. CDR3 sequence: CASSQDEGPYNEQFF. The DNA of the CDR3 is TGCGCCAGCAGCCAAGATGAGGGGCCCTACAATGAGCAGTTCTTC.

The gene calls are TRBV27 and TRBJ1-2; TRBD1 agrees at 10 bases. The CDR3 has 16 residues. CDR1 is MNHEY and CDR2 is SMNVEV in the germline V gene (reference sequence). V gave up 4 bases and J gave up 3 bases; unmatched junction bases: 8. The CDR3 sequence is CASSWTGGEGHYGYTF. DNA of the CDR3: TGTGCCAGCAGTTGGACAGGGGGAGAGGGACACTATGGCTACACCTTC.

This chain uses TRBV6-2 or TRBV6-3 with TRBJ2-2, with D perhaps matching TRBD1 (6 bases). Germline V gives CDR1 MNHEY, CDR2 SVGEGT. The germline V and J ends were trimmed by 6 bases and 6 bases, with 11 bases remaining between them. The CDR3 runs to 13 residues. CDR3 nucleotides: TGTGCCAGCAGACCTTGGGGGCCCGGGGAGCTGTTTTTT. It encodes CASRPWGPGELFF.

The chain combines TRBV27 with TRBJ1-2, with D possibly TRBD1 on 5 matching bases. Looked up from germline, CDR1 is MNHEY and CDR2 is SMNVEV (reference sequence). Between the trimmed V and J ends, which lost 5 bases and 4 bases, there was a span of 11 bases. This CDR3 is built from 13 residues. Written as DNA, the CDR3 is TGTGCCAGCAGTGAGGGGTTCTCCTATGGCTACACCTTC. It specifies CASSEGFSYGYTF.

This clonotype showed up just a few times. The J gene is TRBJ2-1, the V gene TRBV11-2, with 16 nucleotides matching TRBD2. Per germline, CDR1 SGHAT and CDR2 FQNNGV. The ends lost 4 bases at V and 3 bases at J; junction bases unmatched: 6. This CDR3 comprises 18 residues. The CDR3 region is CASSSGLAGGDRYNEQFF. The CDR3 region has the DNA TGTGCCAGCAGCTCGGGACTAGCGGGAGGGGACCGCTACAATGAGCAGTTCTTC.

The V and J genes are TRBV18 and TRBJ1-3; 7 bases are a match to TRBD1. This CDR3 has 16 residues. CDR1 and CDR2 (germline): KGHSH, LQKENI. J lost 1 base, V lost 6 bases, and 9 bases had no gene match. CDR3 protein: CASSPGTALSGNTIYF. CDR3 DNA sequence: TGTGCCAGCTCCCCCGGGACAGCTCTGTCTGGAAACACCATATATTTT. The entire variable domain, with the rest obtained from reference TRBV18 and TRBJ1-3, is as follows: NAGVMQNPRHLVRRRGQEARLRCSPMKGHSHVYWYRQLPEEGLKFMVYLQKENIIDESGMPKERFSAEFPKEGPSILRIQQVVRGDSAAYFCASSPGTALSGNTIYFGEGSWLTVV.

This clonotype has at least ten counts. The V call is TRBV11-1, the J call TRBJ2-3, with D possibly TRBD2 on 6 matching bases. Germline loops: CDR1 SGHAT, CDR2 FQDESV (reference sequence). V was cut by 4 bases and J by 0 bases, with 11 bases left in between. The CDR3 totals 15 residues. Written as DNA, the CDR3 is TGTGCCAGCAGCTCTTGGGGAGGTAGCACAGATACGCAGTATTTT. This translates into CASSSWGGSTDTQYF.

V usage is TRBV5-1 and J usage is TRBJ2-5, with D perhaps given as TRBD1 or TRBD2 (5 bases each). The V gene lost 4 bases and the J gene lost 0 bases, with 10 bases spanning the gap. The CDR3 totals 14 residues. Per the germline V gene, CDR1 is SGHRS and CDR2 is YFSETQ. CDR3 residues: CASSKGRNQETQYF. CDR3 bases: TGCGCCAGCAGCAAGGGACGGAACCAAGAGACCCAGTACTTC.

The table lists this clonotype with a few counts. The V and J genes are TRBV20-1 and TRBJ1-1, with D possibly matching TRBD1 (5 bases). Germline V gives CDR1 DFQATT, CDR2 SNEGSKA (reference sequence). V shed 0 bases and J shed 2 bases, with 13 bases lying between them. The CDR3 runs 15 residues. The CDR3 DNA follows: TGCAGTGCTAGAGAGTTTTGGAGGGGCAACACTGAAGCTTTCTTT. This sequence encodes CSAREFWRGNTEAFF.

This clonotype was found many times. This chain connects TRBV12-5 to TRBJ1-2; 7 bases fit TRBD1. CDR1 is LGHNT, CDR2 FRNRAP, per germline. This CDR3 has 13 amino acids. Trimming took 5 bases from V and 4 from J; bases not matched to a gene: 4. In nucleotides, the CDR3 is TGTGCTAGTGGTACCACAGGGGCCTATGGCTACACCTTC. Its translation: CASGTTGAYGYTF.

A few counts support this clonotype. This CDR3 is CASSFSSGGEGQYF. DNA for the CDR3: TGTGCCAGCAGCTTCTCAAGCGGGGGAGAAGGGCAGTATTTT. The chain has TRBV7-2 and TRBJ2-3, with TRBD2 identical over 8 bases. The germline V gene has CDR1 SGHTA and CDR2 FQGNSA. The V gene end was trimmed by 3 bases and the J gene end by 11 bases; junction bases not matched to a gene: 10. The CDR3 is 14 residues long.

This clonotype appeared a few times. The DNA of the CDR3 is TGTGCCAGCAGTCAACAACCGGGACTAGCGGCCCAAGAGACCCAGTACTTC. Amino acids: CASSQQPGLAAQETQYF. The gene calls are TRBV12-3 or TRBV12-4 and TRBJ2-5; 11 nucleotides agree with TRBD2. Trimming at V came to 5 bases and at J to 1 base, leaving 9 bases not matched to a gene. This CDR3 is built from 17 residues.

J is TRBJ2-7 and V is TRBV7-9; 13 bases are a match to TRBD2. The CDR3 sequence is 17 residues long. Germline V CDR1 and CDR2: SEHNR, FQNEAQ (reference sequence). The V segment lost 5 bases and the J segment 6 bases; nucleotides outside the gene matches: 13. CDR3 region: CASSPRTSGGPRGEQYF. CDR3 DNA sequence: TGTGCCAGCAGCCCGCGGACTAGCGGGGGCCCTAGGGGCGAGCAGTACTTC.

J is TRBJ1-2 and V is TRBV29-1, with 10 bases that match TRBD1. The germline V gene encodes CDR1 SQVTM and CDR2 ANQGSEA. The J segment lost 6 bases and the V segment lost 6 bases, leaving 10 bases of the junction unmatched. This CDR3 contains 14 residues. CDR3 nucleotides: TGCAGCGTAGGACCGACAGGGGGCGCTGATGGCTACACCTTC. This codes for CSVGPTGGADGYTF.

This chain links TRBV25-1 with TRBJ1-2, with TRBD1 identical over 8 bases. CDR1 is MGHDK and CDR2 is SYGVNS in the germline V gene. The CDR3 consists of 15 residues. J was trimmed by 3 bases and V by 6 bases; bases with no gene match: 9. The CDR3 DNA sequence: TGTGCCAGCAGACGGGCAGGGGGCCGGGACTATGGCTACACCTTC. Amino acid sequence: CASRRAGGRDYGYTF.

The rearrangement links TRBV9 to TRBJ2-3, with D possibly matching TRBD2 (5 bases). The CDR3 consists of 16 residues. The germline gives CDR1 SGDLS, CDR2 YYNGEE. The ends were cut back, 1 base at V and 0 bases at J, with 12 bases in the middle. The CDR3 sequence: CASSVRADLSTDTQYF. CDR3 coding DNA: TGTGCCAGCAGCGTAAGAGCGGACCTTAGCACAGATACGCAGTATTTT.

This clonotype came up a few times. The DNA of the CDR3 is TGCGCCAGCAGCCAAGATCGGCAGAAACAGCAGCCCCAGCATTTT. This sequence encodes CASSQDRQKQQPQHF. This sequence joins TRBV4-3 and TRBJ1-5; no firm D call. V lost 0 bases and J 7 bases, leaving 13 bases between the germline ends. This CDR3 comprises 15 residues. The germline CDR1 and CDR2 sequences are LGHNA and YSLEER.

In its sample, this clonotype was seen a few times. V and J are TRBV6-2 or TRBV6-3 and TRBJ2-1; D is possibly TRBD1 (6 bases). The CDR3 totals 16 residues. In germline, CDR1 is MNHEY, CDR2 SVGEGT. Trimming pared 6 bases from V and 1 base from J, leaving 16 bases between. CDR3 loop: CASSLSPGQSYNEQFF. CDR3 in DNA: TGTGCCAGCAGCCTTAGCCCTGGACAGTCCTACAATGAGCAGTTCTTC.

The rearrangement links TRBV13 to TRBJ1-5; the D is unclear. Germline V gene sequence: CDR1 PRHDT, CDR2 FYEKMQ (reference sequence). This CDR3 region has 15 residues. V gave up 0 bases and J gave up 4 bases, with 10 bases separating them. DNA for the CDR3: TGTGCCAGCAGCTTAGGGGTAGGGCGAAATCAGCCCCAGCATTTT. Translation: CASSLGVGRNQPQHF.

Only a few counts were recorded for this clonotype. The V and J genes are TRBV5-6 and TRBJ2-1; the D gene is possibly TRBD1 (5 bases). Germline CDR1 reads SGHDT; CDR2 reads YYEEEE. This CDR3 region has 15 residues. Trimming removed 5 bases from V and 3 bases from J, with 15 bases in between. DNA of the CDR3: TGTGCCAGCAGTTACCACGACAGAAACTACAATGAGCAGTTCTTC. It is translated as CASSYHDRNYNEQFF.

J is TRBJ2-3 and V is TRBV6-2 or TRBV6-3; D gene uncertain. This CDR3 contains 12 residues. The V end was cut by 2 bases, the J end by 7 bases, with 7 bases between. CDR1 and CDR2 (germline): MNHEY, SVGEGT. The CDR3 DNA reads as TGTGCCAGCAGTTACCGGCCTCATACGCAGTATTTT. Protein product: CASSYRPHTQYF.